The subject of this entry is one T cell receptor beta chain. Germline CDR1 KGHSH, CDR2 LQKENI. The CDR3 is 16 amino acids. Losses at the gene ends were 5 bases for V and 1 base for J; bases not matched to a gene: 7. Profiled with immunoSEQ multiplex PCR; TCRdb holds only in-frame clones, not every one. The profile shows about 25,000 clones, about 86% of them singletons. This sample is drawn from a study of OX40 agonist ivuxolimab in advanced cancers. For the study at large: Patients were roughly 81% male with ages about 23 to 90, mean 60. Among those treated, three patients had partial responses, one with hepatocellular carcinoma and two with cutaneous melanoma.

Sequences were derived from CD4+ or CD8+ T cells sorted from blood, sampled in a trial of the OX40 agonist ivuxolimab. The chain links TRBV18 to TRBJ2-7, with 11 bases lining up with TRBD1. This TCR was sampled from an adult with an advanced solid tumor such as melanoma, head and neck, liver or kidney cancer. CDR3 nucleotide sequence: TGTGCCAGCTCATCGGACAGGGGGCTTGGGTCCTACGAGCAGTACTTC. Translated, it gives CASSSDRGLGSYEQYF. Full variable domain (remainder filled in from reference TRBV18 and TRBJ2-7): NAGVMQNPRHLVRRRGQEARLRCSPMKGHSHVYWYRQLPEEGLKFMVYLQKENIIDESGMPKERFSAEFPKEGPSILRIQQVVRGDSAAYFCASSSDRGLGSYEQYFGPGTRLTVT.